The entry below describes one T cell receptor (beta chain). These data are taken from a study of cytotoxic CD8 clonotypes in ibrutinib-treated CLL. Depth targeted 1 in 200,000 to 1 in 1 million T cells, averaging approximately 9.9x coverage per clonotype. Assay: immunoSEQ multiplex PCR; the TCRdb copy retains only in-frame clones and omits some. The sample holds 80,000 to 95,000 clones; roughly 77% are singletons and the top ten take 4% to 5.5%. V was clipped by 5 bases and J by 5 bases, with 15 bases between them. The CDR3 consists of 14 residues. The germline gives CDR1 SGHNT, CDR2 YENEEA. The chain uses TRBV11-3 and TRBJ1-1; D is possibly TRBD1 (6 bases). This sequence originates from a human donor with chronic lymphocytic leukemia. Source: PBMCs, taken after 12 months of ibrutinib treatment. The CDR3, as DNA: TGTGCCAGCAGCCCCGGGGGCTCTGGAACTGAAGCTTTCTTT. This gives the protein CASSPGGSGTEAFF.